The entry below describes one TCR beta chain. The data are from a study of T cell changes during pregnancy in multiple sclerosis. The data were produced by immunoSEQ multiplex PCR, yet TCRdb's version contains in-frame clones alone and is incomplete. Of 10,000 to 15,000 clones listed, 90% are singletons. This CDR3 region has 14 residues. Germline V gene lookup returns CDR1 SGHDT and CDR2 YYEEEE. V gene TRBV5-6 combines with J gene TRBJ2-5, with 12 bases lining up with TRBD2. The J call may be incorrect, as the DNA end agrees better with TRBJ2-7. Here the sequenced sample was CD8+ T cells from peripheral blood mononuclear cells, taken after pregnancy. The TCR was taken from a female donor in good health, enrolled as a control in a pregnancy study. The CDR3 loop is CASSSWTSGDEQYF. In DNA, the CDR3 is TGTGCCAGCAGCTCCTGGACTAGCGGGGACGAGCAGTACTTC.